This T cell receptor beta chain was recovered during a study of cytomegalovirus exposure and HLA in healthy donors. Study summary: From about 179 million T cells, an earlier analysis saw approximately 110 million unique TCR beta sequences.

In the case of this clone: Antigen: not known.

This CDR3 contains 17 residues. V gave up 1 base and J gave up 0 bases, with 15 bases separating them. The germline CDR1 and CDR2 sequences are KGHSH and LQKENI. Study-wide results and caveats: A later analysis showed TCR association rates differing by HLA locus, peaking at DRB1 and lowest at HLA-C. Most TCR sequences showed up rarely, but some public TCRs showed up in many donors.

The PCR ran on 60 Vbeta and 13 Jbeta primers. Assay: immunoSEQ multiplex PCR; the TCRdb copy retains only in-frame clones and omits some. In total, the table holds tens of thousands of clones. The sequenced sample was PBMCs. This rearrangement joins TRBV18 to TRBJ1-1; tentatively, D is TRBD1 (5 bases). This TCR came from a man aged 50 to 59 in good health and CMV-seronegative. CDR3 DNA: TGTGCCAGCTCACCACAAGGGGCCCCCGACTTGAACACTGAAGCTTTCTTT. It specifies CASSPQGAPDLNTEAFF.